The 5 T cell receptor beta chains below were found in one sample sequenced in a study of T-cell reconstitution after alpha-beta-depleted transplantation in children. Unique molecular identifiers were incorporated when the TCRbeta library was constructed. One entry per CDR3 protein results from TCRdb running MiXCR on the PCR reads. Found here are 350,000 to 450,000 distinct CDR3 sequences, over 20% of them singletons; the top ten hold around 3.9%. Sequencing was performed on PBMCs from the stem cell graft donor, taken from the stem cell graft. These receptors were collected from a human donor who donated a stem cell graft to a child with acute myeloid leukemia.

The rearrangement uses TRBV4-1 and TRBJ1-1; the D gene is possibly TRBD1 (6 bases). CDR3 length: 15 amino acids. Germline assignment: CDR1 MGHRA and CDR2 YSYEKL. The germline V and J ends were trimmed by 0 bases and 1 base, with 9 bases remaining between them. The CDR3 region has the DNA TGCGCCAGCAGCCAAGATGGGGGCCGGAACACTGAAGCTTTCTTT. It specifies CASSQDGGRNTEAFF.

This clonotype came up many times. This chain links TRBV4-1 with TRBJ2-7; D gene ambiguous. V was trimmed by 3 bases and J by 1 base, leaving 10 bases between them. This CDR3 is built from 14 residues. Germline-derived CDR1 and CDR2 are MGHRA and YSYEKL. CDR3 amino acids: CASSHRQSSYEQYF. Here the CDR3 DNA reads TGCGCCAGCAGCCACCGACAAAGTTCCTACGAGCAGTACTTC.

The V and J genes are TRBV4-3 and TRBJ2-7, with 10 bases aligning to TRBD1. The length of the CDR3 is 15 residues. Germline CDR1 is LGHNA and CDR2 is YSLEER. Germline trimming cut 0 bases from V and 3 bases from J; bases unmatched to any gene: 2. Written as DNA, the CDR3 is TGCGCCAGCAGCCAAGAGGGACAGGGGTTCTACGAGCAGTACTTC. It codes for CASSQEGQGFYEQYF.

This clonotype was detected a few times. The gene calls are TRBV29-1 and TRBJ2-7, with a possible D match to TRBD1 (5 bases). The CDR3 extends over 12 amino acids. V was pared by 2 bases and J by 4 bases, with 9 bases between. Germline V CDR1 and CDR2: SQVTM, ANQGSEA. The CDR3, as DNA: TGCAGCGTTGAAAGTCAGGGTTACGAGCAGTACTTC. Translating it yields CSVESQGYEQYF.

The count of this clonotype is one. This chain uses TRBV28 with TRBJ2-1; TRBD2 might be the D (6 bases). V was clipped by 6 bases and J by 5 bases, with 17 bases between them. Germline CDR1 reads MDHEN; CDR2 reads SYDVKM. This CDR3 spans 15 amino acids. The CDR3 sequence is CASSPPRGWDNEQFF. In DNA, the CDR3 is TGTGCCAGCAGCCCCCCGCGGGGTTGGGACAATGAGCAGTTCTTC.